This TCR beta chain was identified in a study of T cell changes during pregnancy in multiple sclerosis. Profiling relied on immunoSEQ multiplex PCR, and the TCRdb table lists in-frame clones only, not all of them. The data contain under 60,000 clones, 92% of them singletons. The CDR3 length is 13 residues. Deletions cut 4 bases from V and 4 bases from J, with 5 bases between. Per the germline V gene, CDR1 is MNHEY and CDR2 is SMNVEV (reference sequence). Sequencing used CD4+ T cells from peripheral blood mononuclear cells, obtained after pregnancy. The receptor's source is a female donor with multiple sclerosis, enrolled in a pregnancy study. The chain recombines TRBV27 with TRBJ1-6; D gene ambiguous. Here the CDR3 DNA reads TGTGCCAGCAGTTCCAGATATAATTCACCCCTCCACTTT. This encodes CASSSRYNSPLHF.